The 32 T cell receptor beta chains below all came from one sample that was sequenced in a study of T cells in Graves' hyperthyroidism and ophthalmopathy. What was amplified from RNA transcripts were TCR beta CDR3 regions. TCR CDR3 regions were first amplified by RT-PCR with HTBI primers. MiXCR, run by TCRdb on the multiplex PCR reads, gives a single entry per CDR3 protein. The repertoire holds 100,000 to 140,000 distinct CDR3 sequences, with about a sixth as singletons. Specimen: blood. These receptor sequences come from a woman aged 45-60 years with Graves' hyperthyroidism.

This clonotype was seen repeatedly, ten times or more. The V and J genes are TRBV5-5 and TRBJ2-2; D not resolved. The CDR3 is 14 residues long. The germline CDR1 and CDR2 sequences are SGHKS and YYEKEE (reference sequence). The V and J ends lost 0 bases and 5 bases respectively, with 8 bases between them. CDR3 sequence (DNA): TGTGCCAGCAGCTTGGCGGTTGTTACCGGGGAGCTGTTTTTT. Translated, it gives CASSLAVVTGELFF.

V usage is TRBV20-1 and J usage is TRBJ2-2; 8 positions agree with TRBD1. Unmatched junction bases numbered 2, after V lost 1 base and J lost 4 bases. Germline-derived CDR1 and CDR2 are DFQATT and SNEGSKA (reference sequence). The CDR3 has 14 residues. As DNA, the CDR3 is TGCAGTGCTAGAGGGCAGGGGGCCACCGGGGAGCTGTTTTTT. It yields the protein CSARGQGATGELFF.

This clonotype was counted at least ten times. This sequence joins TRBV18 and TRBJ1-1, with D tentatively TRBD1 (6 bases). Trimming left V 4 bases short and J 2 bases short, with 11 bases between. Germline assignment: CDR1 KGHSH and CDR2 LQKENI. This CDR3 contains 14 residues. The CDR3 coding sequence is TGTGCCAGCTCACAGGACAGCCAAAACACTGAAGCTTTCTTT. This encodes CASSQDSQNTEAFF.

The V gene is TRBV27, the J gene TRBJ1-2; TRBD1 might be the D (5 bases). V lost 6 bases, J lost 12 bases, and 23 bases lay in between. This CDR3 spans 14 amino acids. Germline CDR1 MNHEY, CDR2 SMNVEV (reference sequence). The DNA of the CDR3 is TGTGCCAGCAGACATACGGGGGGATGGGACGGCCACACCTTC. Amino acid sequence: CASRHTGGWDGHTF.

There are many counts of this clonotype. The genes are TRBV12-3 or TRBV12-4 and TRBJ1-5, with D tentatively TRBD1 (5 bases). Between the trimmed V and J ends, which lost 1 base and 8 bases, there was a span of 18 bases. The CDR3 extends over 16 amino acids. The CDR3 DNA reads as TGTGCCAGCAGTTTAGTACAGGCCCTACTCGGGAAGCCCCAGCATTTT. Protein sequence: CASSLVQALLGKPQHF.

This clonotype was counted ten times or more. The chain recombines TRBV3-1 with TRBJ1-4, with D hard to call. Per germline, CDR1 LGHDT and CDR2 YNNKEL (reference sequence). CDR3 size: 14 residues. Trimming took 4 bases from V and 3 from J, leaving 9 bases between them. The CDR3 sequence is CASSPRTSNEKLFF. DNA for the CDR3: TGTGCCAGCAGCCCCCGGACCTCTAATGAAAAACTGTTTTTT.

This clonotype has at least ten counts. The chain employs TRBV7-9 and TRBJ2-3; D gene ambiguous. The CDR3 totals 14 residues. Germline lookup yields CDR1 SEHNR and CDR2 FQNEAQ (reference sequence). Trimming took off 1 base at V and 1 base at J, with 6 bases between the two ends. CDR3 amino acids: CASSLGRGTDTQYF. The CDR3 nucleotides read TGTGCCAGCAGCTTAGGAAGAGGCACAGATACGCAGTATTTT. Together with reference TRBV7-9 and TRBJ2-3, the CDR3 gives the full variable domain: DTGVSQNPRHKITKRGQNVTFRCDPISEHNRLYWYRQTLGQGPEFLTYFQNEAQLEKSRLLSDRFSAERPKGSFSTLEIQRTEQGDSAMYLCASSLGRGTDTQYFGPGTRLTVL.

This clonotype has ten or more counts. The chain carries TRBV5-1 and TRBJ2-5; 11 bases are shared with TRBD2. The trim removed 4 bases at V and 3 bases at J, leaving 2 bases unmatched. The germline CDR1 and CDR2 sequences are SGHRS and YFSETQ. CDR3 length equals 14 residues. CDR3 nucleotides: TGCGCCAGCAGCCCGGGACTAGCGGAAGAGACCCAGTACTTC. It specifies CASSPGLAEETQYF.

This clonotype was counted ten times or more. The DNA for the CDR3 is TGTGCCAGCAGTTCGTATACCGGGACAGTTAATGAAAAACTGTTTTTT. This translates into CASSSYTGTVNEKLFF. J is TRBJ1-4 and V is TRBV28; 7 bases are shared with TRBD1. With V trimmed by 4 bases and J by 4 bases, 9 bases remained unmatched. The CDR3 sequence is 16 residues long. Germline V gene lookup returns CDR1 MDHEN and CDR2 SYDVKM.

This clonotype was detected many times. This rearrangement joins TRBV12-3 or TRBV12-4 to TRBJ2-3, with D unresolved. Trimming took 2 bases from V and 4 from J, leaving 7 bases between them. The CDR3 totals 13 residues. Here the CDR3 reads CASSLYSSDTQYF. The CDR3, as DNA: TGTGCCAGCAGTTTATACAGCTCAGATACGCAGTATTTT.

At least ten counts were recorded for this clonotype. CDR3 sequence: CASSSLRVAGGSMNTEAFF. Here the CDR3 DNA reads TGTGCCAGCAGCTCCCTACGGGTCGCGGGGGGATCGATGAACACTGAAGCTTTCTTT. V gene TRBV7-9 combines with J gene TRBJ1-1, with D maybe TRBD1 (5 bases). The V gene lost 4 bases and the J gene lost 0 bases, with 24 bases spanning the gap. The CDR3 is made up of 19 amino acids. From germline, CDR1 is SEHNR and CDR2 FQNEAQ (reference sequence).

This clonotype occurred many times. The V call is TRBV6-1, the J call TRBJ1-6; weak D call: TRBD1 (5 bases). With 4 bases removed from V and 5 bases from J, the gap between germline ends came to 18 bases. The CDR3 length is 17 residues. Germline CDR1 reads MNHNS; CDR2 reads SASEGT. CDR3 protein: CASSALTGRINNSPLHF. CDR3 nucleotide sequence: TGTGCCAGCAGTGCATTAACAGGACGCATTAATAATTCACCCCTCCACTTT.

At least ten counts were recorded for this clonotype. The CDR3 sequence is CASSYGTSGRDQETQYF. The CDR3 DNA is TGTGCCAGCAGTTACGGGACTAGCGGGAGGGATCAAGAGACCCAGTACTTC. The chain uses TRBV6-5 and TRBJ2-5; TRBD2 agrees at 16 bases. The CDR3 runs 17 residues. The junction had 2 bases not matched to a gene; V was cut back by 2 bases and J by 2 bases. The V gene's germline CDR1 is MNHEY and CDR2 SVGAGI.

This clonotype was detected many times. This chain connects TRBV24-1 to TRBJ1-2, with no clear D. The CDR3 is 13 amino acids. Between the trimmed V and J ends, which lost 5 bases and 7 bases, there was a span of 13 bases. Germline CDR1 is KGHDR and CDR2 is SFDVKD. In DNA, the CDR3 is TGTGCCACCAGTGGCCACGCGGGAGCTGGCTACACCTTC. Its translation is CATSGHAGAGYTF.

In its sample, this clonotype was seen many times. The chain uses TRBV28 and TRBJ2-5, with D unclear. The CDR3 has 11 amino acids. V was clipped by 2 bases and J by 9 bases, with 7 bases between them. CDR1 is MDHEN, CDR2 SYDVKM, per germline. Here the CDR3 reads CASSLEGAQYF. CDR3 DNA sequence: TGTGCCAGCAGTTTAGAAGGTGCCCAGTACTTC.

This chain joins TRBV10-2 and TRBJ2-3, with 8 bases aligning to TRBD2. Unmatched junction bases numbered 8, after V lost 6 bases and J lost 0 bases. Germline CDR1 and CDR2: WSHSY and SAAADI. The CDR3 is made up of 16 amino acids. The DNA of the CDR3 is TGCGCCAGCAGCCCCGGGGGGGAAAGGAGCACAGATACGCAGTATTTT. Its translation: CASSPGGERSTDTQYF.

Concerning this clonotype itself: One end of the junction varies from germline; a read error may be responsible. The chain carries TRBV7-9 and TRBJ1-6; perhaps TRBD1 as D (5 bases). The CDR3 length is 13 residues. CDR1 SEHNR and CDR2 FQNEAQ come from the germline V gene (reference sequence). CDR3 in DNA: TGTGCCAGCAAACAGGCGGATAATTCACCCCCCCACTTT. Amino acid sequence: CASKQADNSPPHF.

This clonotype occurred many times. This chain uses TRBV7-9 with TRBJ1-3, with D perhaps matching TRBD1 (5 bases). Germline values: CDR1 SEHNR, CDR2 FQNEAQ (reference sequence). The CDR3 is 17 amino acids. V was clipped by 5 bases and J by 2 bases, with 19 bases between them. The CDR3 bases are TGTGCCAGCAGCCTACCCTCAGACAGACAGACTGGAAACACCATATATTTT. It codes for CASSLPSDRQTGNTIYF.

This clonotype was counted ten times or more. The chain links TRBV28 to TRBJ1-1; D unresolved. Trimming removed 6 bases at V and 1 base at J, with 12 bases between. This CDR3 comprises 14 residues. CDR1 is MDHEN and CDR2 is SYDVKM in the germline V gene. CDR3: CASRVRGSNTEAFF. The CDR3 DNA is TGTGCCAGCAGGGTCCGGGGATCGAACACTGAAGCTTTCTTT.

This clonotype was detected many times. The rearrangement joins TRBV28 to TRBJ2-1, with 10 bases matching TRBD2. Losses at the gene ends were 6 bases for V and 4 bases for J; bases not matched to a gene: 9. There are 16 residues in the CDR3. Germline V gene data show CDR1 as MDHEN and CDR2 as SYDVKM. CDR3 in DNA: TGTGCCAGCAGCTTCCTCGGACTAGCGGTTTACAATGAGCAGTTCTTC. Translating it yields CASSFLGLAVYNEQFF.

This clonotype was picked up many times. V usage is TRBV28 and J usage is TRBJ1-1; D gene ambiguous. Per the germline V gene, CDR1 is MDHEN and CDR2 is SYDVKM. This CDR3 spans 12 amino acids. Trimming removed 7 bases from V and 1 base from J, with 7 bases in between. The CDR3 loop is CASTVENTEAFF. As DNA, the CDR3 is TGTGCCAGCACCGTAGAGAACACTGAAGCTTTCTTT.

V is TRBV5-1 and J is TRBJ2-1; 12 positions match TRBD2. The CDR3 is made up of 16 amino acids. From germline, CDR1 is SGHRS and CDR2 YFSETQ. V was clipped by 0 bases and J by 9 bases; unmatched bases: 7. The CDR3 loop reads CASSLARLAGVTEQFF. The CDR3, as DNA: TGCGCCAGCAGCTTGGCCAGACTAGCGGGAGTAACTGAGCAGTTCTTC.

The CDR3 nucleotides are TGTGCCAGCAGCGCGGGAGCCCGCGCCATTGAGCAGTTCTTC. Encoded protein: CASSAGARAIEQFF. J is TRBJ2-1 and V is TRBV7-3; 7 bases fit TRBD2. Germline trimming cut 5 bases from V and 9 bases from J; bases unmatched to any gene: 10. The CDR3 contains 14 residues. Germline values: CDR1 SGHTA, CDR2 FQGTGA.

The table lists this clonotype with a few counts. The chain combines TRBV5-6 with TRBJ1-5; D ambiguous. CDR1 is SGHDT, CDR2 YYEEEE, per germline. The V end lost 3 bases, the J end lost 5 bases, and 9 bases lay between the germline ends. The CDR3 totals 13 residues. CDR3 in amino acids: CASSYGGYQPQHF. As DNA, the CDR3 is TGTGCCAGCAGCTATGGAGGCTATCAGCCCCAGCATTTT.

In its sample, this clonotype was seen many times. The chain has TRBV5-1 and TRBJ2-3; the D gene is possibly TRBD2 (7 bases). Per the germline V gene, CDR1 is SGHRS and CDR2 is YFSETQ. V shed 5 bases and J shed 0 bases, with 19 bases lying between them. The CDR3 contains 17 residues. The CDR3 protein is CASRGASGDTSTDTQYF. In DNA form, the CDR3 reads TGCGCCAGCAGGGGGGCTAGCGGAGACACTAGCACAGATACGCAGTATTTT.

This clonotype was picked up many times. This sequence joins TRBV20-1 and TRBJ2-3; TRBD2 agrees at 13 bases. CDR1 is DFQATT, CDR2 SNEGSKA, per germline (reference sequence). V trimming: 5 bases; J trimming: 0 bases; junction bases outside the gene matches: 5. The CDR3 has 16 residues. The CDR3 loop reads CSASGTSGVSTDTQYF. The DNA for the CDR3 is TGCAGTGCTTCCGGGACTAGCGGGGTGAGCACAGATACGCAGTATTTT.

The rearrangement uses TRBV24-1 and TRBJ2-2; TRBD2 aligns across 8 bases. The germline V gene has CDR1 KGHDR and CDR2 SFDVKD. This CDR3 spans 17 amino acids. Unmatched junction bases numbered 14, after V lost 4 bases and J lost 8 bases. CDR3 sequence reads: CATSEFVTSGKRGELFF. The CDR3 bases are TGTGCCACCAGTGAGTTCGTAACTAGCGGAAAAAGGGGGGAGCTGTTTTTT.

This clonotype was picked up many times. The chain employs TRBV2 and TRBJ2-2; tentatively, D is TRBD2 (5 bases). The germline CDR1 and CDR2 sequences are SNHLY and FYNNEI. Deletions cut 3 bases from V and 0 bases from J, with 8 bases between. The CDR3 has 15 amino acids. In nucleotides, the CDR3 is TGTGCCAGCAGTGAGCTAGCCGCGAACACCGGGGAGCTGTTTTTT. Protein: CASSELAANTGELFF.

The chain couples TRBV28 to TRBJ1-4; no clear D gene. Per germline, CDR1 MDHEN and CDR2 SYDVKM. The CDR3 has 13 amino acids. V was trimmed by 7 bases and J by 3 bases, leaving 9 bases between them. The CDR3 here is CASNWEANEKLFF. The DNA for the CDR3 is TGTGCCAGCAACTGGGAAGCTAATGAAAAACTGTTTTTT.

The chain joins TRBV2 to TRBJ1-5; D may be TRBD1 (6 bases). V was shortened by 6 bases and J by 3 bases, with 15 bases between the two germline ends. Germline V gives CDR1 SNHLY, CDR2 FYNNEI. The CDR3 has 15 amino acids. CDR3 sequence reads: CASRGGQGLNQPQHF. The CDR3 DNA reads as TGTGCCAGCAGGGGGGGGCAGGGTCTCAATCAGCCCCAGCATTTT.

About this clonotype: A much larger clone sits a single nucleotide away, making a read error possible. The chain links TRBV27 to TRBJ2-7; D gene unclear. Trimming took off 5 bases at V and 3 bases at J, with 20 bases between the two ends. The CDR3 consists of 16 residues. The germline CDR1 and CDR2 sequences are MNHEY and SMNVEV (reference sequence). This chain's CDR3 is CASSGVASVKSYEQYF. The CDR3 bases are TGTGCCAGCAGTGGAGTTGCGTCAGTGAAAAGCTACGAGCAGTACTTC.

In this sample, this clonotype turned up many times. The chain links TRBV28 to TRBJ2-3, with 11 positions matching TRBD1. This CDR3 comprises 16 residues. Per the germline V gene, CDR1 is MDHEN and CDR2 is SYDVKM. V lost 6 bases to trimming and J lost 3 bases; unmatched junction nucleotides: 8. CDR3 nucleotides: TGTGCCAGCAGCCGGGGGACAGGGGGTCGAACAGATACGCAGTATTTT. Amino acid sequence: CASSRGTGGRTDTQYF.